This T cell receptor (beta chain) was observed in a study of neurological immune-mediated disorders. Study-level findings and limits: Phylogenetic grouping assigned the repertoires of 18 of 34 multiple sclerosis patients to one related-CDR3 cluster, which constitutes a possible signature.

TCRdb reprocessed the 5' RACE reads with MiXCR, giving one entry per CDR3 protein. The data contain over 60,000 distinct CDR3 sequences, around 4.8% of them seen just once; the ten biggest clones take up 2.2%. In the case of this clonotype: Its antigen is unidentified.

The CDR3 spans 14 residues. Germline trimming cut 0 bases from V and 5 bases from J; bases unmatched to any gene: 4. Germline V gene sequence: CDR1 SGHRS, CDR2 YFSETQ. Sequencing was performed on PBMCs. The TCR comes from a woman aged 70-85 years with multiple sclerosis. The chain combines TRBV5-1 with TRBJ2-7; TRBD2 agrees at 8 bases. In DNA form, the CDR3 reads TGCGCCAGCAGCTTGGAGGGAGCGGGAGACGAGCAGTACTTC. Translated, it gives CASSLEGAGDEQYF.